The T cell receptor (beta chain) under discussion was sequenced for a study of T cell responses to AZD1222 COVID-19 vaccine. The overall study: Whether given at about 4 or about 12 weeks, second doses were pooled.

Sequencing was performed with immunoSEQ multiplex PCR; in TCRdb, only in-frame clones are kept and a portion is missing. The repertoire holds 150,000 or so clones, with 92% as singletons. Study-level points and caveats: Vaccine-associated CD4 TCRs ranged over spike, dominating at 160-218 and 743-854. Nearly half of unique spike-specific TCRs reportedly avoided B.1.351 and B.1.1.7 mutated regions. Donors were chiefly white British, with a greater number of females, and clonal diversity was perhaps underestimated.

V was shortened by 5 bases and J by 7 bases, with 15 bases between the two germline ends. Germline V gene lookup returns CDR1 SGHTA and CDR2 FQGNSA. The CDR3 is made up of 13 amino acids. Note on this clone: Its antigen is still unknown.

The V and J genes are TRBV7-2 and TRBJ2-7; D not resolved. The clonotype comes from an adult in good health. The input for sequencing was peripheral blood, taken on day 0 of AZD1222 vaccination. The CDR3 sequence is CASSLETLGEQYF. Written as DNA, the CDR3 is TGTGCCAGCAGCCTAGAGACCCTGGGAGAGCAGTACTTC.